These 8 T cell receptor beta chains came from one sample sequenced in a study of T cell changes during pregnancy in multiple sclerosis. Method: immunoSEQ multiplex PCR; TCRdb's copy keeps in-frame clones and lacks some. This table has about 51,000 clones, 75% to 95% appearing once. The sample consisted of CD8+ T cells from peripheral blood mononuclear cells, taken in the second trimester of pregnancy. The source of these receptors is a female donor with multiple sclerosis, enrolled in a pregnancy study.

This chain uses TRBV13 with TRBJ2-5; the D gene is possibly TRBD2 (7 bases). With 1 base removed from V and 5 bases from J, the gap between germline ends came to 20 bases. The CDR3 is 17 amino acids. The germline V gene encodes CDR1 PRHDT and CDR2 FYEKMQ (reference sequence). The CDR3 coding sequence is TGTGCCAGCAGCTTAGCGGCGGCTGAGGGGGGGCGGGAGACCCAGTACTTC. Translated: CASSLAAAEGGRETQYF.

This clone was picked up one time. The chain is built from TRBV7-6 and TRBJ1-1; 7 bases align to TRBD1. The CDR3 is made up of 15 amino acids. Per germline, CDR1 SGHVS and CDR2 FNYEAQ. J gave up 1 base and V 0 bases, and 2 bases lay outside the gene matches. CDR3 in amino acids: CASSLAGTENTEAFF. The CDR3 region has the DNA TGTGCCAGCAGCTTAGCCGGGACAGAGAACACTGAAGCTTTCTTT.

The chain's CDR3 is CASSAALGATEAFF. The CDR3 DNA reads as TGTGCCAGTAGTGCCGCCCTGGGGGCCACTGAAGCTTTCTTT. The chain carries TRBV19 and TRBJ1-1; tentatively, D is TRBD1 (6 bases). The V end lost 5 bases, the J end lost 4 bases, and 14 bases lay between the germline ends. The CDR3 has 14 amino acids. In germline, CDR1 is LNHDA, CDR2 SQIVND (reference sequence).

The V and J genes are TRBV6-5 and TRBJ2-7, with TRBD1 as a possible D gene (6 bases). V was shortened by 2 bases and J by 3 bases, with 14 bases between the two germline ends. Germline V gene lookup returns CDR1 MNHEY and CDR2 SVGAGI. The CDR3 runs to 15 residues. CDR3 DNA: TGTGCCAGCAGTTACCCGACAGGATTTGGCTACGAGCAGTACTTC. Protein product: CASSYPTGFGYEQYF.

The gene calls are TRBV13 and TRBJ2-1, with unresolved D. The ends were cut back, 3 bases at V and 0 bases at J, with 6 bases in the middle. Germline values: CDR1 PRHDT, CDR2 FYEKMQ (reference sequence). The length of the CDR3 is 14 residues. The CDR3 here is CASSLRSSYNEQFF. In DNA form, the CDR3 reads TGTGCCAGCAGCTTGCGGAGCTCCTACAATGAGCAGTTCTTC.

V usage is TRBV18 and J usage is TRBJ2-5; D remains unclear. CDR3 length equals 13 residues. V was cut by 3 bases and J by 4 bases, with 9 bases left in between. CDR1 is KGHSH and CDR2 is LQKENI in the germline V gene. In DNA form, the CDR3 reads TGTGCCAGCTCACCCGGTTCCGTAGAGACCCAGTACTTC. Its translation is CASSPGSVETQYF.

V gene TRBV9 combines with J gene TRBJ2-6, with TRBD2 as a possible D gene (5 bases). The CDR3 consists of 15 residues. With 6 bases removed from V and 0 bases from J, the gap between germline ends came to 10 bases. Germline lookup yields CDR1 SGDLS and CDR2 YYNGEE. The CDR3 here is CASTDEGSGANVLTF. The CDR3 coding sequence is TGTGCCAGCACCGACGAGGGCTCTGGGGCCAACGTCCTGACTTTC.

The CDR3 loop reads CASKGVTRQGYGNTEAFF. For the CDR3, the DNA is TGCGCCAGCAAGGGGGTGACCCGACAGGGCTATGGGAACACTGAAGCTTTCTTT. The V and J genes are TRBV4-3 and TRBJ1-1; TRBD1 aligns across 7 bases. Germline V lookup: CDR1 LGHNA, CDR2 YSLEER. This CDR3 is built from 18 residues. V dropped 7 bases and J dropped 1; count of bases not matched to a gene: 18.